This T cell receptor beta chain was recorded in a study of molecular identifiers for immune sequencing clone quantification. With listed TCR primers and previously described methods, bulk TCR libraries were prepared. TCRdb used MiXCR to reprocess the PCR reads, holding one entry per CDR3 protein. The sample includes about 500,000 distinct CDR3 sequences, roughly 24% of them seen just once. V gave up 3 bases and J gave up 2 bases; unmatched junction bases: 10. CDR3 length equals 16 residues. Study results and limitations: Clones carrying above 20 RNA copies accounted for over 98% of effector molecules, under 1% in naive cells.

As regards this clonotype: The antigen is undetermined.

The rearrangement links TRBV12-3 or TRBV12-4 to TRBJ2-7; 7 bases fit TRBD2. Sample: naive CD8+ T cells from blood, with Jurkat cell RNA spiked in. Documented subset: FACS-sorted CD8+CD4-CCR7+CD45RA+ naive T cells. This receptor was obtained from a human donor in good health. Some libraries in this study had Jurkat cell RNA spiked in. CDR3 loop: CASSFGSSGTTYEQYF. The CDR3 DNA reads as TGTGCCAGCAGTTTTGGATCAAGCGGGACGACCTACGAGCAGTACTTC.